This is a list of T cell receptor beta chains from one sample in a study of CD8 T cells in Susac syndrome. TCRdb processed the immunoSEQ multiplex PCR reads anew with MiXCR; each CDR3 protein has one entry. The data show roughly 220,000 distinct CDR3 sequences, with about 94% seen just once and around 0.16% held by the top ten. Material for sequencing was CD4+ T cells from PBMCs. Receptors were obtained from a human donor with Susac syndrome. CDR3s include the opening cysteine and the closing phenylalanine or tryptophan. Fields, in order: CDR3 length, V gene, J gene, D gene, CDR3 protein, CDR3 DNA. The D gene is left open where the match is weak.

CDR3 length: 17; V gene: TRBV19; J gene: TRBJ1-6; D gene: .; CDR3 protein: CASSMGDPGHTISPLHF; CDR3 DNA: TGTGCCAGTAGTATGGGGGATCCGGGACACACGATTTCACCCCTCCACTTT
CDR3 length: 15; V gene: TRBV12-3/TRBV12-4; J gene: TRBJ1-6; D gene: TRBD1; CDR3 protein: CASSDPGQSNSPLHF; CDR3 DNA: TGTGCCAGCAGTGACCCGGGACAGAGTAATTCACCCCTCCACTTT
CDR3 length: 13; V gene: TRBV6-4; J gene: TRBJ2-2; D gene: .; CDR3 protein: CASRGRVTGELFF; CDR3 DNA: TGTGCCAGCAGGGGAAGGGTAACCGGGGAGCTGTTTTTT
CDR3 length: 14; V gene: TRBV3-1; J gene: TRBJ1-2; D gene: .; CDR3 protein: CASGRGASNYGYTF; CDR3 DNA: TGTGCCAGCGGGAGGGGAGCGAGTAACTATGGCTACACCTTC
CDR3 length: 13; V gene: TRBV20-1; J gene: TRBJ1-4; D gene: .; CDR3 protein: CSAREPVGEKLFF; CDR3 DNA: TGCAGTGCTAGAGAGCCGGTGGGGGAAAAACTGTTTTTT
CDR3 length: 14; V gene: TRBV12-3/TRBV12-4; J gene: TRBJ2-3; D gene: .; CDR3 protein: CASSLNRGGDTQYF; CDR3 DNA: TGTGCCAGCAGTTTGAACAGGGGAGGAGATACGCAGTATTTT
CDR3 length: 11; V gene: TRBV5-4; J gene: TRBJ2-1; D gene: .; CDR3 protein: CASSLEDEQFF; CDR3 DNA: TGTGCCAGCAGCCTAGAAGATGAGCAGTTCTTC
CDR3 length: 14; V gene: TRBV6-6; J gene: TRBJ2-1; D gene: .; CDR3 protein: CASRVRVASNEQFF; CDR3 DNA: TGTGCCAGCAGGGTTCGGGTCGCTAGTAATGAGCAGTTCTTC
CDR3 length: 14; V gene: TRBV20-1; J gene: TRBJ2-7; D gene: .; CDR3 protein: CSARVPGLRDEQYF; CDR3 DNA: TGCAGTGCTAGAGTACCGGGCCTTCGGGACGAGCAGTACTTC
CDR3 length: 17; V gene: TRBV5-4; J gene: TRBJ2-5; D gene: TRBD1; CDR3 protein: CASSLPGRTGMQETQYF; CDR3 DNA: TGTGCCAGCAGCTTGCCGGGGCGGACAGGGATGCAAGAGACCCAGTACTTC
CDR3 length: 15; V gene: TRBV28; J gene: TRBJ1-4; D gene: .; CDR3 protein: CASRRGPATNEKLFF; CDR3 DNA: TGTGCCAGCAGGCGCGGCCCGGCAACTAATGAAAAACTGTTTTTT
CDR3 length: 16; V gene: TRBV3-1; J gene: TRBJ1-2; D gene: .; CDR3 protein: CASSQGGEDRDYGYTF; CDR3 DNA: TGTGCCAGCAGCCAAGGGGGAGAGGATCGTGACTATGGCTACACCTTC
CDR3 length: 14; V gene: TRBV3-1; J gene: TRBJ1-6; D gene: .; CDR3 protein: CASSQGGLESPLHF; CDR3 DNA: TGTGCCAGCAGTCAAGGGGGACTGGAATCACCCCTCCACTTT
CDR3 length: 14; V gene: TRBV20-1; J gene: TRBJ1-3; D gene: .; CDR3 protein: CSARAWMSGNTIYF; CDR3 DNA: TGCAGTGCTAGAGCTTGGATGTCTGGAAACACCATATATTTT
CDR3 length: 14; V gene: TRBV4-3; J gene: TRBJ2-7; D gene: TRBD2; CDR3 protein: CASSQLGTTYEQYF; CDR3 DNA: TGCGCCAGCAGCCAACTTGGGACTACCTACGAGCAGTACTTC
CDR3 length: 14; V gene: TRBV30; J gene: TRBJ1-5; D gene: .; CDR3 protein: CAWSVGWEDQPQHF; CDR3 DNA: TGTGCCTGGAGTGTTGGCTGGGAAGACCAGCCCCAGCATTTT